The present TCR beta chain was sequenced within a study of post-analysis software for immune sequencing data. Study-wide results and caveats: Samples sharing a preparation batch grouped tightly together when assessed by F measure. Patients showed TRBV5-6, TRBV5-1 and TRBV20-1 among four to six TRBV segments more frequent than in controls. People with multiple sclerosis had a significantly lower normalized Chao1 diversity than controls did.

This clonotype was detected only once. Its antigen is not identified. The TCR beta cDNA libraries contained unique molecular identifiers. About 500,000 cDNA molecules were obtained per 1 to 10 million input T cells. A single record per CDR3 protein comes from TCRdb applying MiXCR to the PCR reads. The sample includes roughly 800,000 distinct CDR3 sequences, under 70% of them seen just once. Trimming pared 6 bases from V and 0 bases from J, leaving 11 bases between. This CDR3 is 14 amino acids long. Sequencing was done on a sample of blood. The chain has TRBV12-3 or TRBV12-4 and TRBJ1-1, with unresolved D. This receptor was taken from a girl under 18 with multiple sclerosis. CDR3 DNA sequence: TGTGCCAGCAGGGCGGTAGGGATGAACACTGAAGCTTTCTTT. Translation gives CASRAVGMNTEAFF.